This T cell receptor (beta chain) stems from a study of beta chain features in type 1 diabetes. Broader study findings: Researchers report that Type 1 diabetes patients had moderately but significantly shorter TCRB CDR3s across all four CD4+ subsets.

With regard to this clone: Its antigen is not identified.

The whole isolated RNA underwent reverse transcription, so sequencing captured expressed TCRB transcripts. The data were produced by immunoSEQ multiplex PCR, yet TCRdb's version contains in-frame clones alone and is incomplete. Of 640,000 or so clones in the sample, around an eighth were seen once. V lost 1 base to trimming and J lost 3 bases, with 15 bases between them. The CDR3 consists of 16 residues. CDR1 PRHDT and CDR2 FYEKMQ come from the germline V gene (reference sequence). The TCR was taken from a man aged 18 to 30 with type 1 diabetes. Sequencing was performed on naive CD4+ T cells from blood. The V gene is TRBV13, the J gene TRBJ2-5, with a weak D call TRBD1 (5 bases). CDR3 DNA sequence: TGTGCCAGCAGCTTAGCATTTGGCAGGGAAGAAGAGACCCAGTACTTC. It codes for CASSLAFGREEETQYF.